This record covers a single TCR beta chain. The antigen remains undetermined. This entry is derived from a study of T-cell memory formation after mild COVID-19. Study-wide findings and caveats: CD4+ contracting clones were found mainly in CM and EM, and CD8+ ones in EMRA. Day 15 to 85 contractors were CD4/CD8 balanced; later expanders leaned CD4+.

TCRdb reprocessed the 5' RACE reads via MiXCR and lists one record per CDR3 protein. Among 150,000 to 200,000 distinct CDR3 sequences listed, around a third were seen once. The clonotype was recovered from an adult woman who had mild COVID-19 (a few samples of this study predate the infection). Cell type and time point are not known. Sequenced: PBMCs or a T cell subset sorted from them (not recorded which).

CDR3 amino acids: CASSLRGLGSDTQYF. The CDR3 nucleotides read TGTGCCAGCAGTCTTCGGGGGCTGGGATCTGATACGCAGTATTTT. The V and J genes are TRBV12-3 or TRBV12-4 and TRBJ2-3, with D possibly being TRBD1 or TRBD2 (6 bases each). CDR3 size: 15 residues. V lost 5 bases and J 6 bases, leaving 18 bases between the germline ends.